These T cell receptor beta chains were read from a single sample in a study of PD-1 blockade in classical Hodgkin lymphoma. Profiling relied on immunoSEQ multiplex PCR, and the TCRdb table lists in-frame clones only, not all of them. The sample has about 150,000 clones, approximately 80% seen once; the top ten hold roughly 9.8%. The sample in question was peripheral blood mononuclear cells (PBMCs), obtained before the second cycle of nivolumab. These receptors originate from a human donor with classical Hodgkin lymphoma. CDR3s include the opening cysteine and the closing phenylalanine or tryptophan. The D gene is left open where the match is weak. Not every row has a clone size; where given, it reads once, few, many or a size class.

clone size | J gene | D gene | V gene | CDR3 protein | CDR3 DNA
. | TRBJ1-1 | . | TRBV5-4 | CASSLTMNTEAFF | TGTGCCAGCAGCTTAACAATGAACACTGAAGCTTTCTTT
. | TRBJ1-2 | TRBD1 | TRBV7-3 | CASSTYLDRDNYGYTF | TGTGCCAGCAGCACTTACTTAGACAGGGATAACTATGGCTACACCTTC
. | TRBJ2-3 | TRBD2 | TRBV5-6 | CASSEPGTSIDTQYF | TGTGCCAGCAGCGAGCCCGGGACTAGCATAGATACGCAGTATTTT
. | TRBJ1-3 | . | TRBV27 | CASSFHSGNTIYF | TGTGCCAGCAGTTTTCACAGTGGAAACACCATATATTTT
. | TRBJ2-3 | . | TRBV5-4 | CASSLGDGADTQYF | TGTGCCAGCAGCTTGGGGGACGGAGCAGATACGCAGTATTTT
. | TRBJ1-2 | . | TRBV28 | CASTGSIGYTF | TGTGCCAGCACGGGCTCCATTGGCTACACCTTC
. | TRBJ2-5 | . | TRBV10-3 | CAISESYQETQYF | TGTGCCATCAGTGAGTCCTACCAAGAGACCCAGTACTTC
. | TRBJ2-7 | TRBD2 | TRBV18 | CASSPDEIAGAGSEQYF | TGTGCCAGCTCACCCGACGAAATAGCGGGAGCGGGAAGCGAGCAGTACTTC
. | TRBJ2-3 | . | TRBV19 | CASSSELRGVADTQYF | TGTGCCAGTAGCTCAGAACTTAGGGGGGTGGCAGATACGCAGTATTTT
few | TRBJ1-1 | . | TRBV12-1 | CASSFGQGNTEAFF | .
few | TRBJ1-2 | TRBD1 | TRBV19 | CASSIEAGGDYGYTF | TGTGCCAGTAGTATCGAGGCAGGGGGCGACTATGGCTACACCTTC
. | TRBJ2-5 | . | TRBV6-5 | CASRGAQGRQETQYF | TGTGCCAGCAGGGGCGCCCAGGGCCGCCAAGAGACCCAGTACTTC
few | TRBJ2-1 | TRBD2 | TRBV11-2 | CASRSGTRRNEQFF | TGTGCCAGCAGGAGTGGGACTAGACGCAATGAGCAGTTCTTC
. | TRBJ2-1 | TRBD2 | TRBV7-2 | CASSKRGYNEQFF | TGTGCCAGCAGCAAGCGGGGTTACAATGAGCAGTTCTTC
. | TRBJ2-2 | TRBD2 | TRBV5-1 | CASSLGTRIPGELFF | TGCGCCAGCAGCTTAGGGACTAGAATCCCGGGGGAGCTGTTTTTT
. | TRBJ2-7 | TRBD2 | TRBV7-2 | CASSLATSGIFYEQYF | TGTGCCAGCAGCTTAGCGACTAGCGGGATTTTCTACGAGCAGTACTTC
few | TRBJ2-7 | TRBD1 | TRBV7-2 | CASSFRQGDYEQYF | TGTGCCAGCAGCTTTAGGCAGGGGGATTACGAGCAGTACTTC
. | TRBJ2-3 | . | TRBV20-1 | CSAGAGDTQYF | TGCAGTGCGGGAGCAGGGGATACGCAGTATTTT
. | TRBJ1-3 | TRBD1 | TRBV7-2 | CASSLWDRAGNTIYF | TGTGCCAGCAGCTTATGGGACAGGGCGGGAAACACCATATATTTT
. | TRBJ1-1 | . | TRBV4-2 | CASSQEAWATEAFF | TGTGCCAGCAGCCAAGAGGCGTGGGCGACTGAAGCTTTCTTT
. | TRBJ2-1 | TRBD2 | TRBV5-1 | CASSQGLAGVYNEQFF | TGCGCCAGCAGCCAGGGACTAGCGGGGGTCTACAATGAGCAGTTCTTC
. | TRBJ2-5 | . | TRBV5-1 | CASSFPHGEETQYF | TGCGCCAGCAGCTTCCCCCACGGTGAAGAGACCCAGTACTTC
. | TRBJ2-1 | TRBD2 | TRBV11-2 | CASSLVQTSPSYNEQFF | TGTGCCAGCAGCTTAGTTCAGACTAGCCCCTCCTACAATGAGCAGTTCTTC
. | TRBJ2-2 | . | TRBV12-5 | CASADYFRDSTGELFF | TGTGCTAGTGCCGATTATTTCCGGGACTCCACCGGGGAGCTGTTTTTT
. | TRBJ2-2 | . | TRBV7-9 | CASSLADGAVRTGELFF | TGTGCCAGCAGCTTAGCGGACGGGGCGGTAAGGACCGGGGAGCTGTTTTTT
once | TRBJ2-2 | . | TRBV7-2 | CASSPWGDTGELFF | TGTGCCAGCAGCCCGTGGGGAGACACCGGGGAGCTGTTTTTT
. | TRBJ1-2 | . | TRBV6-5 | CASSYSAPRYGYTF | TGTGCCAGCAGTTACTCGGCGCCTCGCTATGGCTACACCTTC
. | TRBJ2-7 | . | TRBV7-2 | CASSLEGILGLYEQYF | TGTGCCAGCAGCTTAGAGGGTATTCTGGGTCTCTACGAGCAGTACTTC
. | TRBJ2-7 | TRBD1 | TRBV5-1 | CASSLAAGGLGYEQYF | TGCGCCAGCAGCTTGGCTGCAGGGGGTCTGGGCTACGAGCAGTACTTC